One T cell receptor (beta chain) is described in this entry. The TCR beta repertoire was assessed by survey-level immunoSEQ sequencing. The method was immunoSEQ multiplex PCR; TCRdb's version includes in-frame clones alone and lacks a portion of them. The sample lists approximately 70,000 clones; 93% were seen once. Trimming cost V 3 bases and J 5 bases, with 11 bases left between them. The CDR3 is made up of 14 amino acids. Germline CDR1 is SGHRS and CDR2 is YFSETQ. This clonotype originated in a man between 40 and 49 years old with rheumatoid arthritis. The specimen was PBMCs. The genes are TRBV5-1 and TRBJ1-4; possibly TRBD1 for D (5 bases). The DNA for the CDR3 is TGCGCCAGCAGCTCGGGGGGAGGGAATGAAAAACTGTTTTTT. Protein product: CASSSGGGNEKLFF.